This TCR beta chain was sequenced for a study of Ad26.COV2.S vaccination and SARS-CoV-2 variants. Study results and caveats: Vaccine recipients and placebo recipients showed similar non-spike TCR breadth. Placebo recipients trailed vaccine recipients in spike-specific TCR breadth. There was a possibility that the TCR breadth and depth analyses underestimated total T cell responses.

About this clone: Its specificity is not known.

Libraries were prepared by immunoSEQ multiplex PCR; TCRdb keeps only in-frame clonotypes and omits some of them. The sample yields 150,000 to 200,000 clones, 70% to 90% seen once. The CDR3 runs 16 residues. CDR1 is SNHLY, CDR2 FYNNEI, per germline. V trimming: 7 bases; J trimming: 5 bases; junction bases outside the gene matches: 7. The clonotype originates from a human donor who had recovered from COVID-19. The specimen was peripheral blood, collected after recovery from COVID-19. The V call is TRBV2, the J call TRBJ2-1; 14 bases agree with TRBD2. DNA for the CDR3: TGTGCCAGCACGGGACTAGCGGGAGACAAGGACAATGAGCAGTTCTTC. This translates into CASTGLAGDKDNEQFF.